This entry concerns a single TCR beta chain. This clonotype was observed a handful of times. It lacks a known antigen. It has no much larger one-base neighbor in the sample; base qualities were not kept. Every donor in the study was a healthy Caucasian. This sample is part of a study of identical twins (TCRdb year 2016). With regard to the full study: The study deep-sequenced TCR alpha and beta repertoires from monozygotic twins, unrelated adults of various ages and cord blood to test whether fetal clonotypes persist. To rule out contamination, the twin experiments were replicated at different times with different library preparation protocols. Beyond this particular receptor, the publication reports: Compared with coincidental sharing between unrelated individuals, an excess of low generation-probability sequences was observed among out-of-frame TCR alpha sequences shared between twins. Out-of-frame TCR alpha sharing in monozygotic twins was systematically underestimated by recombination models, whereas sharing between unrelated individuals was in agreement with the recombination models. The excess sharing between twins in beta out-of-frame sequences was weaker because fewer shared sequences reduced the signal-to-noise ratio. Invariant T cells such as MAIT and iNKT could partly confound zero-insertion analyses, although diverse VJ usage argued against such confounding for most clonotypes. Fewer insertions were carried by abundant cord blood beta clonotypes, a similar but weaker trend appeared in young adult naive repertoires, and no such trend appeared in memory repertoires. Because the same donors could not be followed over many years, conclusions were based on cross-sectional statistical analysis.

The library came from 5' RACE. Sequencing took place on an Illumina HiSeq 2000. A universal primer binding site was introduced by template switching, and a unique molecular identifier was present in the final cDNA, enabling accurate counting of TCR cDNA molecules. First-strand cDNA for TCR alpha and beta chains was synthesized from specific primers in the conserved constant-segment region. To control for contamination, every cDNA library was double barcoded, receiving both a SMART-Mk sample barcode and Illumina barcodes. TruSeq adapter sequences, together with Illumina sample barcodes, were added in two successive PCR steps. The Illumina HiSeq platform was used with custom primers to sequence TCR alpha and beta cDNA libraries. In the authors' own workflow: MiGEC processed the raw reads to extract unique molecular identifiers, while MiXCR was used to determine the CDR3 positions. Recombination models were inferred per individual with the repgenHMM and IGoR tools using an EM algorithm. The tcR package in R was used for shared clonotype analysis, with sharing normalized by the product of cloneset sizes. To study raw recombination without the effects of thymic and clonal selection, out-of-frame nonproductive sequences were analyzed. TCRdb took the public reads, trimmed them with fastp at Q25, ran MiXCR for clone calling and kept in-frame beta chains. Under each unique CDR3 protein, matching rows form one entry showing the most common genes and DNA. The V and J calls were determined by TCRdb, not by the authors. The sample table shows 1.5 million to 2 million distinct CDR3 sequences, and under 35% are seen once. The top ten clones comprise approximately 0.29% of the sample.

Trimmed from V: 3 bases; trimmed from J: 0 bases; junction bases lacking a gene match: 4. From cysteine to phenylalanine, the CDR3 is 15 amino acids long. This entry keeps only the CDR3 DNA: 45 bases, framed from base 1. Reading the germline V gene gives CDR1 SGHTA and CDR2 FQGNSA. This TCR derives from a newborn girl in good health. The receptor chain draws on TRBV7-2 and TRBJ2-7; 8 central nucleotides agree with TRBD2. The specimen was cord blood. CDR3 reads: CASSFSGALSYEQYF. The base sequence is TGTGCCAGCAGCTTTAGCGGGGCCCTCTCCTACGAGCAGTACTTC. The full variable domain, with segments outside the CDR3 supplied by the reference TRBV7-2 and TRBJ2-7 proteins, appears as GAGVSQSPSNKVTEKGKDVELRCDPISGHTALYWYRQSLGQGLEFLIYFQGNSAPDKSGLPSDRFSAERTGGSVSTLTIQRTQQEDSAVYLCASSFSGALSYEQYFGPGTRLTVT.